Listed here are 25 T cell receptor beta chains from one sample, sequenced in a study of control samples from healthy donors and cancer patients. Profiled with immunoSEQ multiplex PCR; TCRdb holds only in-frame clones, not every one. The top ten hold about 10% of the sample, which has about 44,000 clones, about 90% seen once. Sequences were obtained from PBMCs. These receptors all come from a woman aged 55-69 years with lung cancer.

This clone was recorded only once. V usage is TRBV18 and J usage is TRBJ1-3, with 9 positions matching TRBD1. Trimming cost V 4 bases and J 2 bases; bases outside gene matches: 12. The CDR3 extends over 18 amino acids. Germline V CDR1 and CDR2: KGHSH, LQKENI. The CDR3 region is CASSLQVRDREPGNTIYF. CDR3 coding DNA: TGTGCCAGCTCACTTCAAGTCCGGGACAGGGAACCTGGAAACACCATATATTTT.

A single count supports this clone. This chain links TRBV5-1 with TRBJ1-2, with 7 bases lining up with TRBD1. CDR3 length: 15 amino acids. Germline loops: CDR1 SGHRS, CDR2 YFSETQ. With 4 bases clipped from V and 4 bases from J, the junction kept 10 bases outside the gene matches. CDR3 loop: CASSATGTDLYGYTF. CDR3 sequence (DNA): TGCGCCAGCAGCGCTACCGGGACAGATCTCTATGGCTACACCTTC.

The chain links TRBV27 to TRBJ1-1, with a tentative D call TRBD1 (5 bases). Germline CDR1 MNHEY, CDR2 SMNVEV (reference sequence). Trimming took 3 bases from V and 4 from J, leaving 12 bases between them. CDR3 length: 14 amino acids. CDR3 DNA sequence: TGTGCCAGCAGTTTCCGGGGGGTCGTCACTGAAGCTTTCTTT. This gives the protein CASSFRGVVTEAFF.

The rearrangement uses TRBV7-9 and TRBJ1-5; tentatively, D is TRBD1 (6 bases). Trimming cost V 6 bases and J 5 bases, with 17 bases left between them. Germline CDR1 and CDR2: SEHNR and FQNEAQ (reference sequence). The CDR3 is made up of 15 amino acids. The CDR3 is CASSTRGGADQPQHF. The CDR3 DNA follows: TGTGCCAGCAGTACTCGTGGGGGGGCGGATCAGCCCCAGCATTTT.

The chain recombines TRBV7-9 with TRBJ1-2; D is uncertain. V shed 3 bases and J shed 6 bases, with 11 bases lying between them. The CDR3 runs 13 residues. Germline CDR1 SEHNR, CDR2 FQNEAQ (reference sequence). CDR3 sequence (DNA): TGTGCCAGCAGCTTTTCCCCCGTCGATGGCTACACCTTC. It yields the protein CASSFSPVDGYTF. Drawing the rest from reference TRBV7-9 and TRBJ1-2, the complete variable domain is DTGVSQNPRHKITKRGQNVTFRCDPISEHNRLYWYRQTLGQGPEFLTYFQNEAQLEKSRLLSDRFSAERPKGSFSTLEIQRTEQGDSAMYLCASSFSPVDGYTFGSGTRLTVV.

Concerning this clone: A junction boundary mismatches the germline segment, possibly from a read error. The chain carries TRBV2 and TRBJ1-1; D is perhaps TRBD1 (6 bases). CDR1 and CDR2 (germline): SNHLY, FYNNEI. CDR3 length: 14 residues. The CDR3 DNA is TGTGCCAGCAGAGAAGGACAGTTGAACACTGAAGCTTTCTTT. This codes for CASREGQLNTEAFF.

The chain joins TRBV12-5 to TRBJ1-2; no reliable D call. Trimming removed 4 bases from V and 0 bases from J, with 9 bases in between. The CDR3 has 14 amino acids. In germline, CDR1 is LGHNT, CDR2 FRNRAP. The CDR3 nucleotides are TGTGCTAGTGGTTCTCCCGGAACTAACTATGGCTACACCTTC. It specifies CASGSPGTNYGYTF.

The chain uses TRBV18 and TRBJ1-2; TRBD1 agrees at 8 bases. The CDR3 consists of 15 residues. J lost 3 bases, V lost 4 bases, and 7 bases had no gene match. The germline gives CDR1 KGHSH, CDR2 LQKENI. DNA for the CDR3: TGTGCCAGCTCACTTGGACAGGGCGAGGACTATGGCTACACCTTC. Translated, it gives CASSLGQGEDYGYTF.

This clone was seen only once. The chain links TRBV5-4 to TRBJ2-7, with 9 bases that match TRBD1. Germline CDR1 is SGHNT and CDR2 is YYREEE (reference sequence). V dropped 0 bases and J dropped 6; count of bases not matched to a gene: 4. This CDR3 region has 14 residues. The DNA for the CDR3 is TGTGCCAGCAGCTTGGGGACAGGGGACGGCGAGCAGTACTTC. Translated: CASSLGTGDGEQYF.

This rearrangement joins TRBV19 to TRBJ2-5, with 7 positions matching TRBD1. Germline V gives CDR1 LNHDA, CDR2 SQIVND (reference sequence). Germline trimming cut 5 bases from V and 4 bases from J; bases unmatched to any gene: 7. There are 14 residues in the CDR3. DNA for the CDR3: TGTGCCAGTAGTTCCCTGGGACAGCGAGAGACCCAGTACTTC. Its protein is CASSSLGQRETQYF.

CDR3 coding DNA: TGTGCCAGCAGCTTTTTTACCGGGGAGCTGTTTTTT. Translation: CASSFFTGELFF. The V call is TRBV7-9, the J call TRBJ2-2, with D uncertain. The CDR3 consists of 12 residues. V was cut by 3 bases and J by 5 bases, with 4 bases left in between. The V gene's germline CDR1 is SEHNR and CDR2 FQNEAQ (reference sequence).

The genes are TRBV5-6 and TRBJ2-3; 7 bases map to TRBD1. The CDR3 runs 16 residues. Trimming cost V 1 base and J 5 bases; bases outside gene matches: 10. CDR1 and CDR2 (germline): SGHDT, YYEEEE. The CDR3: CASSLSPGGFQDTQYF. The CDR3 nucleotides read TGTGCCAGCAGCTTGTCGCCAGGGGGATTTCAAGATACGCAGTATTTT.

The chain's CDR3 is CASSLFQYSGANVLTF. CDR3 coding DNA: TGTGCCAGCAGCTTATTTCAGTACTCTGGGGCCAACGTCCTGACTTTC. The chain is built from TRBV5-6 and TRBJ2-6; no definite D call. CDR3 length equals 16 residues. The germline V gene has CDR1 SGHDT and CDR2 YYEEEE. V lost 2 bases to trimming and J lost 0 bases, with 9 bases between them.

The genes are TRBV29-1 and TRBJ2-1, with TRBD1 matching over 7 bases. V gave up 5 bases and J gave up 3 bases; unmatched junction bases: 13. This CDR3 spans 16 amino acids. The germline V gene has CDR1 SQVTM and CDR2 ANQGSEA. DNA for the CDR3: TGCAGCGTTAAAACCATAGGGACAGACTTCTACAATGAGCAGTTCTTC. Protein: CSVKTIGTDFYNEQFF.

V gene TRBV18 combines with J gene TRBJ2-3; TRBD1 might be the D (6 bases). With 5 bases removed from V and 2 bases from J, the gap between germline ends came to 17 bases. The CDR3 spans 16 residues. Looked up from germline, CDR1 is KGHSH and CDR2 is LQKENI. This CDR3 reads CASSGTGTFFTDTQYF. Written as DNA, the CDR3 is TGTGCCAGCTCAGGCACAGGGACATTCTTCACAGATACGCAGTATTTT.

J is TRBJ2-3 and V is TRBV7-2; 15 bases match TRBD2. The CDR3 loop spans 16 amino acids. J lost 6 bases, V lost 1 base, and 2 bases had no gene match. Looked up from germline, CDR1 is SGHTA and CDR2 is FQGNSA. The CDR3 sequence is CASSLVGLAGGDTQYF. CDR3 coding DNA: TGTGCCAGCAGCTTAGTCGGACTAGCGGGAGGGGATACGCAGTATTTT.

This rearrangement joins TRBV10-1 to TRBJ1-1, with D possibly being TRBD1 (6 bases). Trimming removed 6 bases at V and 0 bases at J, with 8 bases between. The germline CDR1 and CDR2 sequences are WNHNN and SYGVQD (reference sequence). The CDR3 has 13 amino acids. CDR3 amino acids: CASRQGLNTEAFF. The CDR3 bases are TGCGCCAGCAGACAGGGATTGAACACTGAAGCTTTCTTT.

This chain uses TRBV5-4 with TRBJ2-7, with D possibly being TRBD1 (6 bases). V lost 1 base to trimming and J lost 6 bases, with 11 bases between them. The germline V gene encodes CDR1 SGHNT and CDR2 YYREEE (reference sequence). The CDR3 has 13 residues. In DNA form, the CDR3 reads TGTGCCAGCAGCTTGACAGGGACAAGCGAGCAGTACTTC. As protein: CASSLTGTSEQYF.

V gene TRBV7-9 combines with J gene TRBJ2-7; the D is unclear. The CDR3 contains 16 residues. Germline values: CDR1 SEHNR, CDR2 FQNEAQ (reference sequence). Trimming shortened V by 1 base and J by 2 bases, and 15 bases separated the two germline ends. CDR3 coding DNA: TGTGCCAGCAGCTTAGGGTTCGGCAGGTCCACCTACGAGCAGTACTTC. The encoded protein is CASSLGFGRSTYEQYF.

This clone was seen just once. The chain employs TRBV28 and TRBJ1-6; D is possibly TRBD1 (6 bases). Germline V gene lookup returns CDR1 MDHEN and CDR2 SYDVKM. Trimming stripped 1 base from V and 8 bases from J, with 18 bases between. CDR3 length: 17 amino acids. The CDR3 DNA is TGTGCCAGCAGTTTATTCCGGGGGGCTTCTTCGGATTCACCCCTCCACTTT. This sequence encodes CASSLFRGASSDSPLHF.

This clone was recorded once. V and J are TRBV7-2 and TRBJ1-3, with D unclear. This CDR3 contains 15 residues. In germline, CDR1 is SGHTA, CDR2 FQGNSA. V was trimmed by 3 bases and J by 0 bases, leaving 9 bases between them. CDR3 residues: CASSFGPISGNTIYF. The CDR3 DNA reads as TGTGCCAGCAGCTTTGGGCCCATCTCTGGAAACACCATATATTTT.

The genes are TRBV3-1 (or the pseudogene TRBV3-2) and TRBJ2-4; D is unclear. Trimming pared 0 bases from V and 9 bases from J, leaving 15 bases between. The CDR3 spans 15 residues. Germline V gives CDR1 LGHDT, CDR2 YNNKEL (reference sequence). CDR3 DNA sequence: TGTGCCAGCAGCCAAGAGATTCGGCAGGTCGGCATTCAGTACTTC. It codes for CASSQEIRQVGIQYF.

CDR3 nucleotide sequence: TGTGCCAGCAGCCAAGGAGGGGGTGAGCAGTACTTC. Amino acid sequence: CASSQGGGEQYF. The chain has TRBV3-1 (or the pseudogene TRBV3-2) and TRBJ2-7, with D possibly being TRBD1 (6 bases). V lost 1 base to trimming and J lost 7 bases, with 8 bases between them. The CDR3 is 12 residues long. The germline V gene encodes CDR1 LGHDT and CDR2 YNNKEL (reference sequence).

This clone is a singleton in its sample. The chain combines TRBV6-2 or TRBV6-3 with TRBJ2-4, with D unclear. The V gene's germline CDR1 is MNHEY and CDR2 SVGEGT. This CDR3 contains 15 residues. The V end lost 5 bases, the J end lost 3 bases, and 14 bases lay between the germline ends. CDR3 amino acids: CASSRTAWGKNIQYF. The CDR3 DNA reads TGTGCCAGCAGTCGGACGGCGTGGGGCAAAAACATTCAGTACTTC.

CDR3 loop: CASSLGTGGYTF. CDR3 in DNA: TGTGCCAGCAGCTTAGGTACAGGAGGCTACACCTTC. V is TRBV7-2 and J is TRBJ1-2, with D maybe TRBD1 (5 bases). Germline V gives CDR1 SGHTA, CDR2 FQGNSA. The CDR3 contains 12 residues. With 1 base removed from V and 8 bases from J, the gap between germline ends came to 8 bases.